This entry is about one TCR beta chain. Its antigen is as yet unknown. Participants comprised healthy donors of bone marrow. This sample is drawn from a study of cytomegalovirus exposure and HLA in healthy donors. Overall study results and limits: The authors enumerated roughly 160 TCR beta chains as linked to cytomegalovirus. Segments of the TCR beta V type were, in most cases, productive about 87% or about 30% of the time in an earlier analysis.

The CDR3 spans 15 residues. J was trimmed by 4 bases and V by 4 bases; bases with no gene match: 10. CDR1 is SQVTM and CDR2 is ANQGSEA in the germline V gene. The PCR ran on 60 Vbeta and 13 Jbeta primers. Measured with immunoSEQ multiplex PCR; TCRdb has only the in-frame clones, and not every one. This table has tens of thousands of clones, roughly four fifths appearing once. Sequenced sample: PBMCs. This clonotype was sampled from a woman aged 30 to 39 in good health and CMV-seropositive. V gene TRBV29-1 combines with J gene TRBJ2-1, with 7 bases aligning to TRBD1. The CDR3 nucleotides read TGCAGCGTTGGAGAGGGGGCCTTTTCTTACAATGAGCAGTTCTTC. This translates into CSVGEGAFSYNEQFF.